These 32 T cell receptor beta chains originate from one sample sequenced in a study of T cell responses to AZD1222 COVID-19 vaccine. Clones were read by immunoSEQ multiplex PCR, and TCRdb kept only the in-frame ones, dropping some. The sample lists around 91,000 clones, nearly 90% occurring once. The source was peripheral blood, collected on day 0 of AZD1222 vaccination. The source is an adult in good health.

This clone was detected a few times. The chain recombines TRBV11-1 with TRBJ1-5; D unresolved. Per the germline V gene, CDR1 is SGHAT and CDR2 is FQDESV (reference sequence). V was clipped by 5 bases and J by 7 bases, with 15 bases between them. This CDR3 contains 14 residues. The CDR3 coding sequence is TGTGCCAGCAGCGTAGGGCCAGCGGGGCAGCCCCAGCATTTT. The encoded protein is CASSVGPAGQPQHF. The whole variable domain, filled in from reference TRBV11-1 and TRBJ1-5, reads EAEVAQSPRYKITEKSQAVAFWCDPISGHATLYWYRQILGQGPELLVQFQDESVVDDSQLPKDRFSAERLKGVDSTLKIQPAELGDSAMYLCASSVGPAGQPQHFGDGTRLSIL.

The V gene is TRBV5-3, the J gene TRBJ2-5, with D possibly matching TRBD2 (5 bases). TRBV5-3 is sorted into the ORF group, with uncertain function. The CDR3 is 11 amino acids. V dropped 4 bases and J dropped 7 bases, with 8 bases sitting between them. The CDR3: CARSPAGTQYF. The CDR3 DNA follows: TGTGCCAGAAGCCCGGCGGGGACCCAGTACTTC.

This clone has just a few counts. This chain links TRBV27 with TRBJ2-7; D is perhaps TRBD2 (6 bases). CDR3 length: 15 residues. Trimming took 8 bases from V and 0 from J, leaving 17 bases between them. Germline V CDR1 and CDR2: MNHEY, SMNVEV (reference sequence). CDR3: CASGRSGGASYEQYF. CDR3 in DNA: TGTGCCAGCGGTCGTTCCGGGGGAGCCTCCTACGAGCAGTACTTC.

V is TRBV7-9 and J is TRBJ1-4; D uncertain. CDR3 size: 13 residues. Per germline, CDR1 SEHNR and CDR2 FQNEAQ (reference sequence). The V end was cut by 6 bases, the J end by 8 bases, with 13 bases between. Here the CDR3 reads CASRRSSNEKLFF. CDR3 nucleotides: TGTGCCAGCAGGCGGAGTTCAAACGAAAAACTGTTTTTT.

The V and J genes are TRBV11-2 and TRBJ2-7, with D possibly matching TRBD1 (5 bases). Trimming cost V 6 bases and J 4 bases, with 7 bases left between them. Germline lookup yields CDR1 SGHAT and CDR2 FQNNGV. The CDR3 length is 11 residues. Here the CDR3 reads CASRDTYEQYF. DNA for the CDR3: TGTGCCAGCAGGGACACTTACGAGCAGTACTTC.

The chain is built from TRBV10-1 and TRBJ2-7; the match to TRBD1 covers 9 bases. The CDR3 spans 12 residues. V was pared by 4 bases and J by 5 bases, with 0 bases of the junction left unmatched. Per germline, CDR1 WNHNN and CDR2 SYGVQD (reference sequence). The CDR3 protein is CASSGTGDEQYF. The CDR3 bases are TGCGCCAGCAGTGGGACAGGGGACGAGCAGTACTTC.

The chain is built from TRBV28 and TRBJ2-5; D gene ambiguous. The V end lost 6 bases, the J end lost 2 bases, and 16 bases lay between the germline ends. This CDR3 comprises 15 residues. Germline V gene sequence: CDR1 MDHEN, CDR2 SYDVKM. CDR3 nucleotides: TGTGCCAGCAGCGAAAATGGAGAACAGCAAGAGACCCAGTACTTC. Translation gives CASSENGEQQETQYF.

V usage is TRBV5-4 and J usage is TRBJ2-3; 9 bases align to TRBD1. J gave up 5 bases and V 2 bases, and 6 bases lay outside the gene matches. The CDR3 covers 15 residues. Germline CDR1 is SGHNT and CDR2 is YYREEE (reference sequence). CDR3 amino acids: CASSFPGQGVDTQYF. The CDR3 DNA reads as TGTGCCAGCAGCTTCCCGGGACAGGGAGTAGATACGCAGTATTTT.

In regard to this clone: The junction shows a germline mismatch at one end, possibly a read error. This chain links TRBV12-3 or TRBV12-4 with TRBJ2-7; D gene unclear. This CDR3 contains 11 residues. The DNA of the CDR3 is TGTGCCAGCAGCTCCCTGTTCGCGCAGAACTTC. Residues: CASSSLFAQNF.

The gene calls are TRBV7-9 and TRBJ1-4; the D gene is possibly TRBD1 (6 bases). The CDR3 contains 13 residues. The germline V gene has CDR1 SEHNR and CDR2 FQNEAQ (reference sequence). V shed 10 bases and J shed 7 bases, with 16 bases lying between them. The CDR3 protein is CATLGQGSEKLFF. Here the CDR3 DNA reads TGTGCCACCCTAGGGCAGGGGAGTGAAAAACTGTTTTTT. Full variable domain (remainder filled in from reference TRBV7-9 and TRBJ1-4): DTGVSQNPRHKITKRGQNVTFRCDPISEHNRLYWYRQTLGQGPEFLTYFQNEAQLEKSRLLSDRFSAERPKGSFSTLEIQRTEQGDSAMYLCATLGQGSEKLFFGSGTQLSVL.

The CDR3 bases are TGCGCCAGCAGCCCCAAGGATTTCGGACTAAACTACTACGAGCAGTACTTC. The encoded protein is CASSPKDFGLNYYEQYF. The V gene is TRBV5-1, the J gene TRBJ2-7, with D possibly TRBD2 on 6 matching bases. V gave up 4 bases and J gave up 3 bases, with 23 bases separating them. Germline CDR1 reads SGHRS; CDR2 reads YFSETQ. The CDR3 length is 17 residues.

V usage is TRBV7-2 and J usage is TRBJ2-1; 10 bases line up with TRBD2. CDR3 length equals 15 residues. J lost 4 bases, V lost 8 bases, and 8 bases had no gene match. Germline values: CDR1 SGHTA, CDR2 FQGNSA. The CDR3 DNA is TGTGCCAGCTTACCCATAGCGGGAGGATACAATGAGCAGTTCTTC. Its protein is CASLPIAGGYNEQFF. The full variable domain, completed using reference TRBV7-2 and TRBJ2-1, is GAGVSQSPSNKVTEKGKDVELRCDPISGHTALYWYRQSLGQGLEFLIYFQGNSAPDKSGLPSDRFSAERTGGSVSTLTIQRTQQEDSAVYLCASLPIAGGYNEQFFGPGTRLTVL.

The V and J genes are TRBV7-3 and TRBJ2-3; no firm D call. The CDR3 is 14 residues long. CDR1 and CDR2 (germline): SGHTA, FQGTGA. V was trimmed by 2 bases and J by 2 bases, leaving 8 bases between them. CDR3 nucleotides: TGTGCCAGCAGCTTAGGGCAGCCCACAGATACGCAGTATTTT. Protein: CASSLGQPTDTQYF.

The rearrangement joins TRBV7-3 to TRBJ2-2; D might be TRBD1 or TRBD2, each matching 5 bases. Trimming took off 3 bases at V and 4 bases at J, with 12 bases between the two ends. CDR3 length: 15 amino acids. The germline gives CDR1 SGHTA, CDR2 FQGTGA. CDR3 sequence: CASSLDGAGTGELFF. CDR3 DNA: TGTGCCAGCAGCTTGGACGGGGCGGGCACCGGGGAGCTGTTTTTT.

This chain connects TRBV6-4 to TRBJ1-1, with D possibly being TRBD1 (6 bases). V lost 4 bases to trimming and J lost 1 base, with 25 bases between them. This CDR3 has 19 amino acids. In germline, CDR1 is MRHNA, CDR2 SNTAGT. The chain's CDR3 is CASSVRLGKQGTRNTEAFF. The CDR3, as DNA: TGTGCCAGCAGTGTGAGATTAGGGAAACAGGGCACAAGGAACACTGAAGCTTTCTTT.

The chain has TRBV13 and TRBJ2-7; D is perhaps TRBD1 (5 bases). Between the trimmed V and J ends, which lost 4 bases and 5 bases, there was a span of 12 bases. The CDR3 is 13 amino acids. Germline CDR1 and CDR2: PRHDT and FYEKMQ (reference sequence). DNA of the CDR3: TGTGCCAGCAGCTACCCAGCAGGGAACGAGCAGTACTTC. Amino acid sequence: CASSYPAGNEQYF.

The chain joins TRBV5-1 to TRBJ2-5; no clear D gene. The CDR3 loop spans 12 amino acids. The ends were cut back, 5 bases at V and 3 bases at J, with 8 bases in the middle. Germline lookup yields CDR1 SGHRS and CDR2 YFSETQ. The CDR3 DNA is TGCGCCAGCAGACCCTCCGAAGAGACCCAGTACTTC. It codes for CASRPSEETQYF.

The CDR3 DNA sequence: TGTGCCAGCAGCACTTCCGGGACACTCGACGCTTTCTTT. Translation: CASSTSGTLDAFF. The chain joins TRBV7-2 to TRBJ1-1; the D gene is possibly TRBD1 (6 bases). The CDR3 sequence is 13 residues long. CDR1 and CDR2 from the germline V gene are SGHTA and FQGNSA. V was cut by 5 bases and J by 11 bases, with 18 bases left in between. The full variable domain, in which reference TRBV7-2 and TRBJ1-1 provide the parts outside the CDR3, is GAGVSQSPSNKVTEKGKDVELRCDPISGHTALYWYRQSLGQGLEFLIYFQGNSAPDKSGLPSDRFSAERTGGSVSTLTIQRTQQEDSAVYLCASSTSGTLDAFFGQGTRLTVV.

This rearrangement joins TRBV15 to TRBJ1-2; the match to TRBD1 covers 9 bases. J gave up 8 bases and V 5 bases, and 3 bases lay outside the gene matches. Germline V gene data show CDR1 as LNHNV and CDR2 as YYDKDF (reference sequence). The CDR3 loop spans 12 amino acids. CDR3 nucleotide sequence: TGTGCCACCAGCCCCGGGACAGGGGGCTACACCTTC. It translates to CATSPGTGGYTF.

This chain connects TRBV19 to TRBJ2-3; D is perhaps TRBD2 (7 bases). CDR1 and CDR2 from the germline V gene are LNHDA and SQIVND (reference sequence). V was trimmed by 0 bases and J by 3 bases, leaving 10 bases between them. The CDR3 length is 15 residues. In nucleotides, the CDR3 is TGTGCCAGTAGTATAGAGGGGGGGCGAACAGATACGCAGTATTTT. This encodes CASSIEGGRTDTQYF.

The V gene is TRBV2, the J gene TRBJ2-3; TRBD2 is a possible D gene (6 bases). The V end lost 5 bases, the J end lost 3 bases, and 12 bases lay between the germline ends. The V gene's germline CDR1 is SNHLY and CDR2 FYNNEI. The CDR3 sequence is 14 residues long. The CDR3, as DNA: TGTGCCAGCAGTAGGGACTGGGGGACAGATACGCAGTATTTT. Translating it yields CASSRDWGTDTQYF.

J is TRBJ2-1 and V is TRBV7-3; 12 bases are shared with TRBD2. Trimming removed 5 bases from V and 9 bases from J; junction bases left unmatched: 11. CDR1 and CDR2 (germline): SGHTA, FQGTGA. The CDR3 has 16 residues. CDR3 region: CASSPTRASGRGEQFF. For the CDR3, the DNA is TGTGCCAGCAGCCCAACCAGGGCTAGCGGGAGGGGTGAGCAGTTCTTC.

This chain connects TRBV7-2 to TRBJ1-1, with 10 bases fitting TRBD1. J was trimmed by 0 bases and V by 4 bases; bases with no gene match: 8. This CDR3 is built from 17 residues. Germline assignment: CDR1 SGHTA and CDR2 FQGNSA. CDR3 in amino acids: CASSSDRGEGMNTEAFF. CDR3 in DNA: TGTGCCAGCAGCTCGGACAGGGGGGAAGGCATGAACACTGAAGCTTTCTTT. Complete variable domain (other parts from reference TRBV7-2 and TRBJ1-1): GAGVSQSPSNKVTEKGKDVELRCDPISGHTALYWYRQSLGQGLEFLIYFQGNSAPDKSGLPSDRFSAERTGGSVSTLTIQRTQQEDSAVYLCASSSDRGEGMNTEAFFGQGTRLTVV.

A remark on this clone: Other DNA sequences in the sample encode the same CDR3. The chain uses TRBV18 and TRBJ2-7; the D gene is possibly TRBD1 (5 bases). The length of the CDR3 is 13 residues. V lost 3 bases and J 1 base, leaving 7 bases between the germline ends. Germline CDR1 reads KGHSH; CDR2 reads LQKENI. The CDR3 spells CASSPRQSYEQYF. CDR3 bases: TGTGCCAGCTCACCGAGACAGTCCTACGAGCAGTACTTC.

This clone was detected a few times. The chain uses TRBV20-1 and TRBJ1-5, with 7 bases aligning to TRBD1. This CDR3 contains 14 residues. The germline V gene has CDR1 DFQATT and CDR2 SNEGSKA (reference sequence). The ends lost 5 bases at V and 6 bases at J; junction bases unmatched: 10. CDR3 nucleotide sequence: TGCAGTGCTGGTGGACAGGATCGGATTCAGCCCCAGCATTTT. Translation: CSAGGQDRIQPQHF.

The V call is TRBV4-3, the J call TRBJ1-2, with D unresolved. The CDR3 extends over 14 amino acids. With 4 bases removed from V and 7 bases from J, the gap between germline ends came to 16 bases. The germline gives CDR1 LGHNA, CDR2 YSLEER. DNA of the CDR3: TGCGCCAGCAGCCCAATGGGAGTTGGAGCTGGCTACACCTTC. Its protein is CASSPMGVGAGYTF.

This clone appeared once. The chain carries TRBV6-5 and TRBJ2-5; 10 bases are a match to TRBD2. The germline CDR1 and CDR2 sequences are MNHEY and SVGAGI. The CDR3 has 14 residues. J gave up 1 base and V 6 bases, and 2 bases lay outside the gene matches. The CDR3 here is CASRRTSGQETQYF. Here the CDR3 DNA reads TGTGCCAGCAGAAGGACTAGCGGCCAAGAGACCCAGTACTTC.

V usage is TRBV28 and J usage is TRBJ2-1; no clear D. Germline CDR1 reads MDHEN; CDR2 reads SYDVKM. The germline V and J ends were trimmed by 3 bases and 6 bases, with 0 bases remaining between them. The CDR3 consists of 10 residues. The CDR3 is CASSFNEQFF. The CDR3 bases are TGTGCCAGCAGTTTCAATGAGCAGTTCTTC.

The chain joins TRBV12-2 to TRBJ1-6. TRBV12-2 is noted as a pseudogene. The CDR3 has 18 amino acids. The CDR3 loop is CASRLANVGDRRNSPLHF. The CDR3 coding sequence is TGTGCAAGTCGCTTAGCGAATGTTGGGGACCGGAGGAATTCACCCCTCCACTTT.

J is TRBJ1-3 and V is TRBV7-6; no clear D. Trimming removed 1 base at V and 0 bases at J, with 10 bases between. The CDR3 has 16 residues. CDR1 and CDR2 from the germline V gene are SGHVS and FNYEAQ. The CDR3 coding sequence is TGTGCCAGCAGCTTAGAACGGCCTTACTCTGGAAACACCATATATTTT. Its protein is CASSLERPYSGNTIYF. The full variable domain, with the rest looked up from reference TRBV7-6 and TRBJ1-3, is GAGVSQSPRYKVTKRGQDVALRCDPISGHVSLYWYRQALGQGPEFLTYFNYEAQQDKSGLPNDRFSAERPEGSISTLTIQRTEQRDSAMYRCASSLERPYSGNTIYFGEGSWLTVV.

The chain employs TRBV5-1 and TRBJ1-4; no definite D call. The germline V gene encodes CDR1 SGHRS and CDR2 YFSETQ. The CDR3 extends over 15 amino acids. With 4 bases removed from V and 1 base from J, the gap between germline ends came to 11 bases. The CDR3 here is CASSVTGGTNEKLFF. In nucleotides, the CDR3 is TGCGCCAGCAGCGTTACGGGCGGAACTAATGAAAAACTGTTTTTT.

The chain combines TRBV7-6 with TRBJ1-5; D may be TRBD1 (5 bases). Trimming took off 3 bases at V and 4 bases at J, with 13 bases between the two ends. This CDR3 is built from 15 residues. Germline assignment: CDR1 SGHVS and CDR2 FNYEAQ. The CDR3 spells CASSLAGGVNQPQHF. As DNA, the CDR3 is TGTGCCAGCAGCTTGGCTGGGGGGGTAAATCAGCCCCAGCATTTT.